Following are 20 T cell receptor beta chains from one sample sequenced in a study of cytomegalovirus exposure and HLA in healthy donors. This PCR relied on a set of 60 Vbeta primers and 13 Jbeta primers. Only in-frame clones appear in the TCRdb table, and some are missing; sequencing was by immunoSEQ multiplex PCR. The profile shows 190,000 or so clones, 80% to 85% of them singletons. The sample consisted of PBMCs. The receptors come from a man aged 45-60 years in good health and CMV-seronegative.

This chain connects TRBV18 to TRBJ1-4; 7 bases fit TRBD1. Losses at the gene ends were 3 bases for V and 8 bases for J; bases not matched to a gene: 3. CDR1 KGHSH and CDR2 LQKENI come from the germline V gene. This CDR3 is 13 amino acids long. For the CDR3, the DNA is TGTGCCAGCTCACCCGGGACAGAGGAAAAACTGTTTTTT. It codes for CASSPGTEEKLFF.

A note on this clone: The conserved final phenylalanine or tryptophan is absent from the CDR3, which likely points to a read error. The DNA is omitted, as the CDR3 cannot be located on it reliably, and the CDR3 follows TCRdb's listing. The chain carries TRBV21-1 and TRBJ1-1; the table's D gene call, TRBD1, was not cross checked with the DNA. TRBV21-1 is described as a pseudogene. The CDR3 spans 10 residues, counting both ends. CDR3 amino acids: CASTLTGPRT.

This chain joins TRBV7-9 and TRBJ1-1, with D unresolved. The CDR3 consists of 15 residues. Germline values: CDR1 SEHNR, CDR2 FQNEAQ (reference sequence). The V end was cut by 2 bases, the J end by 2 bases, with 12 bases between. The CDR3 coding sequence is TGTGCCAGCAGCTTATTTGGGCAGACAAACACTGAAGCTTTCTTT. Amino acid sequence: CASSLFGQTNTEAFF.

This rearrangement joins TRBV7-9 to TRBJ2-7; TRBD1 aligns across 8 bases. V shed 2 bases, J shed 0 bases, and the junction held 3 bases outside the gene matches. Germline values: CDR1 SEHNR, CDR2 FQNEAQ (reference sequence). The CDR3 has 15 residues. The CDR3 coding sequence is TGTGCCAGCAGCTTAAGGACAGGGCTCTCCTACGAGCAGTACTTC. Translation: CASSLRTGLSYEQYF. The full variable domain, rest sourced from reference TRBV7-9 and TRBJ2-7, is DTGVSQNPRHKITKRGQNVTFRCDPISEHNRLYWYRQTLGQGPEFLTYFQNEAQLEKSRLLSDRFSAERPKGSFSTLEIQRTEQGDSAMYLCASSLRTGLSYEQYFGPGTRLTVT.

This sequence joins TRBV2 and TRBJ2-1; 12 positions match TRBD2. V dropped 3 bases and J dropped 2; count of bases not matched to a gene: 8. The germline gives CDR1 SNHLY, CDR2 FYNNEI. This CDR3 contains 18 residues. As DNA, the CDR3 is TGTGCCAGCAGTGACACTAGCGGGAGGAGCGGCACCTACAATGAGCAGTTCTTC. Its protein product is CASSDTSGRSGTYNEQFF.

CDR3 coding DNA: TGCAGTGCTATCACTTCCCACGAGCAGTACTTC. This encodes CSAITSHEQYF. V usage is TRBV20-1 and J usage is TRBJ2-7; D is unclear. V was cut by 4 bases and J by 5 bases, with 9 bases left in between. The CDR3 consists of 11 residues. Germline CDR1 reads DFQATT; CDR2 reads SNEGSKA (reference sequence).

V usage is TRBV6-5 and J usage is TRBJ2-1, with a tentative D call TRBD2 (6 bases). This CDR3 is built from 14 residues. From germline, CDR1 is MNHEY and CDR2 SVGAGI. V was trimmed by 6 bases and J by 3 bases, leaving 12 bases between them. For the CDR3, the DNA is TGTGCCAGCAGAGGGGACTTATACTACAATGAGCAGTTCTTC. It is translated as CASRGDLYYNEQFF.

The chain recombines TRBV6-4 with TRBJ2-1, with 11 bases that match TRBD2. V shed 2 bases, J shed 7 bases, and the junction held 4 bases outside the gene matches. This CDR3 contains 15 residues. In germline, CDR1 is MRHNA, CDR2 SNTAGT. The CDR3 sequence: CASSDLSSGRNEQFF. DNA for the CDR3: TGTGCCAGCAGTGACCTGTCTAGCGGGAGGAATGAGCAGTTCTTC.

This chain links TRBV4-2 with TRBJ2-3, with 13 bases aligning to TRBD2. The CDR3 is 17 residues long. Germline-derived CDR1 and CDR2 are LGHNA and YNFKEQ. Trimming cost V 5 bases and J 1 base; bases outside gene matches: 6. The CDR3 coding sequence is TGTGCCAGCAGCTGGTCCGGGACTAGCGGGGGCACAGATACGCAGTATTTT. Protein product: CASSWSGTSGGTDTQYF.

The chain employs TRBV6-1 and TRBJ2-2; tentatively, D is TRBD1 (5 bases). V dropped 1 base and J dropped 4 bases, with 10 bases sitting between them. The CDR3 has 15 amino acids. Germline loops: CDR1 MNHNS, CDR2 SASEGT. The CDR3 loop reads CASSEGGLVTGELFF. In DNA, the CDR3 is TGTGCCAGCAGTGAAGGGGGCCTTGTCACCGGGGAGCTGTTTTTT.

The chain links TRBV2 to TRBJ2-5; D unresolved. CDR1 and CDR2 from the germline V gene are SNHLY and FYNNEI. V gave up 5 bases and J gave up 0 bases, with 4 bases separating them. CDR3 length equals 12 residues. CDR3 residues: CASSSYQETQYF. In DNA form, the CDR3 reads TGTGCCAGCAGTTCGTACCAAGAGACCCAGTACTTC.

The J gene is TRBJ1-5, the V gene TRBV19; no firm D call. The CDR3 consists of 14 residues. Germline-derived CDR1 and CDR2 are LNHDA and SQIVND (reference sequence). Trimming pared 2 bases from V and 2 bases from J, leaving 7 bases between. The CDR3 loop is CASSIRGGNQPQHF. The CDR3 nucleotides are TGTGCCAGTAGTATACGGGGTGGCAATCAGCCCCAGCATTTT.

The sample holds one count of this clone. The chain recombines TRBV19 with TRBJ1-1; D gene uncertain. CDR3 length equals 13 residues. CDR1 and CDR2 from the germline V gene are LNHDA and SQIVND (reference sequence). Trimming took off 4 bases at V and 0 bases at J, with 6 bases between the two ends. CDR3 coding DNA: TGTGCCAGTAGTAGGCAGATGAACACTGAAGCTTTCTTT. It yields the protein CASSRQMNTEAFF.

The chain combines TRBV7-2 with TRBJ2-7; 13 bases agree with TRBD2. J lost 4 bases, V lost 4 bases, and 7 bases had no gene match. In germline, CDR1 is SGHTA, CDR2 FQGNSA. The CDR3 loop spans 16 amino acids. CDR3 sequence (DNA): TGTGCCAGCAGCTACTACAGGACTAGCGGGGGATACGAGCAGTACTTC. Encoded protein: CASSYYRTSGGYEQYF.

The chain is built from TRBV27 and TRBJ2-5; D remains ambiguous. The germline V gene encodes CDR1 MNHEY and CDR2 SMNVEV (reference sequence). The CDR3 is 11 residues long. The ends were cut back, 5 bases at V and 7 bases at J, with 8 bases in the middle. Here the CDR3 DNA reads TGTGCCAGCAGTAATTCACTGACCCAGTACTTC. Protein: CASSNSLTQYF.

This clone was seen only once. This chain joins TRBV9 and TRBJ1-4; no reliable D call. V was trimmed by 4 bases and J by 8 bases, leaving 24 bases between them. The length of the CDR3 is 17 residues. Germline V gene data show CDR1 as SGDLS and CDR2 as YYNGEE. The CDR3 DNA reads TGTGCCAGCAGCATGTCCGGTTTTGATTGGGCGGGAGAAAAACTGTTTTTT. Translated: CASSMSGFDWAGEKLFF.

The chain is built from TRBV20-1 and TRBJ2-7, with D possibly TRBD2 on 5 matching bases. There are 11 residues in the CDR3. Germline values: CDR1 DFQATT, CDR2 SNEGSKA (reference sequence). In nucleotides, the CDR3 is TGCAGCGGGCGTCTAGCACGTGAGCAGTACTTC. Its protein product is CSGRLAREQYF.

The chain joins TRBV2 to TRBJ2-2; D gene unclear. The length of the CDR3 is 13 residues. Germline lookup yields CDR1 SNHLY and CDR2 FYNNEI. Trimming shortened V by 7 bases and J by 2 bases, and 8 bases separated the two germline ends. CDR3 in DNA: TGTGCCAGCAACCCGGTTAACACCGGGGAGCTGTTTTTT. It encodes CASNPVNTGELFF.

This clone was recorded a few times. This chain uses TRBV4-1 with TRBJ1-4; possibly TRBD1 for D (5 bases). CDR3 length: 18 residues. Germline CDR1 is MGHRA and CDR2 is YSYEKL. V was trimmed by 2 bases and J by 10 bases, leaving 26 bases between them. CDR3 in DNA: TGCGCCAGCAGCCAACTGGTTTGGGGGGGTAACGGGGGTCCAAAACTGTTTTTT. Residues: CASSQLVWGGNGGPKLFF.

This clone was picked up one time. The V gene is TRBV11-2, the J gene TRBJ1-1; no definite D call. This CDR3 contains 14 residues. The ends were cut back, 5 bases at V and 5 bases at J, with 15 bases in the middle. Germline V CDR1 and CDR2: SGHAT, FQNNGV. The CDR3 protein is CASSRMGELTEAFF. In DNA, the CDR3 is TGTGCCAGCAGCCGAATGGGAGAGCTTACTGAAGCTTTCTTT.